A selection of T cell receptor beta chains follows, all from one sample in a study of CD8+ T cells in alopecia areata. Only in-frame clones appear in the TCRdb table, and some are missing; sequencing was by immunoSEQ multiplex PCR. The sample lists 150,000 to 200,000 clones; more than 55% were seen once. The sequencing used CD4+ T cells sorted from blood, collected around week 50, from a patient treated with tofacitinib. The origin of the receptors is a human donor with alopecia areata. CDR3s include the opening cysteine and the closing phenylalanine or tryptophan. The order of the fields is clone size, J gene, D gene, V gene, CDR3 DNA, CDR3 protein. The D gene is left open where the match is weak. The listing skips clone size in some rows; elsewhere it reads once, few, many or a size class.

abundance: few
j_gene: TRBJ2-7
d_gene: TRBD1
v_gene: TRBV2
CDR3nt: TGTGCCAGCAAGGTGGGACAGGGACCCTACGAGCAGTACTTC
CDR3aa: CASKVGQGPYEQYF

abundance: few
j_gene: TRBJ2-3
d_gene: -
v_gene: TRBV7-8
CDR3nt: TGTGCCAGCAGCTTAGGGGTCAGCACAGATACGCAGTATTTT
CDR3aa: CASSLGVSTDTQYF

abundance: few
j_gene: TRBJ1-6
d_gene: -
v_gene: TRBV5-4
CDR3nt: TGTGCCAGCAGCTTGGATCTCATTGCAGGTTCACCCCTCCACTTT
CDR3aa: CASSLDLIAGSPLHF

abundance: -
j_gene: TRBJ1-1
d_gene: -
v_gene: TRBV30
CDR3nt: TGTGCCTGGAGTGTAATGGGGGACACTGAAGCTTTCTTT
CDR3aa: CAWSVMGDTEAFF

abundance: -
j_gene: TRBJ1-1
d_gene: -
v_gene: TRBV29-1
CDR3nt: TGCAGCGTTGGGGATACGAGGGTGAACACTGAAGCTTTCTTT
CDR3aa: CSVGDTRVNTEAFF

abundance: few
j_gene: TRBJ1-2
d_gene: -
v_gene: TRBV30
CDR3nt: TGTGCCTGGAGTGGGAGCCCTTATGGCTACACCTTC
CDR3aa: CAWSGSPYGYTF

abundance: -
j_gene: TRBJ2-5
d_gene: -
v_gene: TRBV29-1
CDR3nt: TGCAGCGCCGAGGGGGGAGTTAGAACGGAGACCCAGTACTTC
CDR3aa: CSAEGGVRTETQYF

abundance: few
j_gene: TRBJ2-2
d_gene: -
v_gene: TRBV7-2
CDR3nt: TGTGCCAGCAGCCGTGATGGATTGAACACCGGGGAGCTGTTTTTT
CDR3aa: CASSRDGLNTGELFF

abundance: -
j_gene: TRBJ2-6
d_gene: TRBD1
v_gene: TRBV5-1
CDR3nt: TGCGCCAGCAGCCCCCAGGGGGCGACTGGGGCCAACGTCCTGACTTTC
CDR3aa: CASSPQGATGANVLTF

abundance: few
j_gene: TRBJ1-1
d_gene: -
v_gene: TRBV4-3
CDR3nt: TGCGCCAGCAGCCAAGATCAAGGCACTGAAGCTTTCTTT
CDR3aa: CASSQDQGTEAFF

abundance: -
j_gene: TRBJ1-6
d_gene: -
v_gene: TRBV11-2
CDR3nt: TGTGCCAGCAGCTTTGAACAGTTAAATTCACCCCTCCACTTT
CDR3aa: CASSFEQLNSPLHF

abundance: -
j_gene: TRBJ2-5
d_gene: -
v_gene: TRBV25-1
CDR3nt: TGTGCCACCATCCGGGGGGAGACCCAGTACTTC
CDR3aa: CATIRGETQYF

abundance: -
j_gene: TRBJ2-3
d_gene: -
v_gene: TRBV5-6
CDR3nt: TGTGCCAGCAGCCTACAAAACACAGATACGCAGTATTTT
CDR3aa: CASSLQNTDTQYF

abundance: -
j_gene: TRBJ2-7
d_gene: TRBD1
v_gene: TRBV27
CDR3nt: TGTGCCAGCACCGCACCGTCGGGACAGGGGGCGCTTGAGCAGTACTTC
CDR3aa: CASTAPSGQGALEQYF

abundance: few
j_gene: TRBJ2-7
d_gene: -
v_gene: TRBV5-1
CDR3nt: TGCGCCAGCAGCTTGTCAGGGGCCTACGAGCAGTACTTC
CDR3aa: CASSLSGAYEQYF

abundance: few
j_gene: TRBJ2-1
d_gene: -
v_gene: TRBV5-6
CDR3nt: TGTGCCAGCAGCCTAACAGTGGAGCAGTTCTTC
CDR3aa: CASSLTVEQFF

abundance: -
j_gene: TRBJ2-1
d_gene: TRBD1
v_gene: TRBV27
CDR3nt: TGTGCCAGCAGCCTCCAGGGGGCCTACAATGAGCAGTTCTTC
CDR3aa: CASSLQGAYNEQFF

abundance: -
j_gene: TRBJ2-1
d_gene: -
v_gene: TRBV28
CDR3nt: TGTGCCAGCAGTTTAGAAGTACCCAATGAGCAGTTCTTC
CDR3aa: CASSLEVPNEQFF

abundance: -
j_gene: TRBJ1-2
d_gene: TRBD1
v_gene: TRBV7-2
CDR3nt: TGTGCCAGCAGCTTAGAAACAGGGGTTAGTGGCTACACCTTC
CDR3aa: CASSLETGVSGYTF

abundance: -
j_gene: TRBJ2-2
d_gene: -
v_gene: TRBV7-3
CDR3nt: TGTGCCAGCAGCCTCAGCCCCGGGGAGCTGTTTTTT
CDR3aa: CASSLSPGELFF

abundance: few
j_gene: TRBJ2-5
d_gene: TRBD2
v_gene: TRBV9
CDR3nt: TGTGCCAGCAGCGTAGCGGAGCGGGGGGGATCCCAAGAGACCCAGTACTTC
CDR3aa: CASSVAERGGSQETQYF

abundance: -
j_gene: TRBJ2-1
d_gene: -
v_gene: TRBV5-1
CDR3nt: TGCGCCAGCGCGGACCCCCCTACTAGTCTGTATGAGCAGTTCTTC
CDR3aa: CASADPPTSLYEQFF

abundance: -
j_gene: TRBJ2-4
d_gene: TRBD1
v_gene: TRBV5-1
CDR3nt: TGCGCCAGCAGAGGGACAGGGGGAGAAAACATTCAGTACTTC
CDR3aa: CASRGTGGENIQYF

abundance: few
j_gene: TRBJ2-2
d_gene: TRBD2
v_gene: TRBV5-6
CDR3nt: TGTGCCAGCAGCTTGGGACTAGCGGAGGTCACCGGGGAGCTGTTTTTT
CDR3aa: CASSLGLAEVTGELFF

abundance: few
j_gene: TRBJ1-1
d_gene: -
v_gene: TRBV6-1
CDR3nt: TGTGCCAGCAGTCCTACGACAGTTCCCAAAAGTGGGGCTTTCTTT
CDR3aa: CASSPTTVPKSGAFF

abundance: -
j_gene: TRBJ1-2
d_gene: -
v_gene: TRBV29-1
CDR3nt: TGCAGCGTCAGTGGTTATGGCTACACCTTC
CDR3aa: CSVSGYGYTF

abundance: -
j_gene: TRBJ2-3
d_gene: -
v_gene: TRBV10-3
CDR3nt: TGTGCCATCAGTGAGTCAAGGGGCTCTAGCACAGATACGCAGTATTTT
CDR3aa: CAISESRGSSTDTQYF

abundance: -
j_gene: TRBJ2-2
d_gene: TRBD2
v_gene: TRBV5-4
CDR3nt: TGTGCCAGCAGCCAAGCAGTGCGGACTAGCGGGAACACCGGGGAGCTGTTTTTT
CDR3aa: CASSQAVRTSGNTGELFF